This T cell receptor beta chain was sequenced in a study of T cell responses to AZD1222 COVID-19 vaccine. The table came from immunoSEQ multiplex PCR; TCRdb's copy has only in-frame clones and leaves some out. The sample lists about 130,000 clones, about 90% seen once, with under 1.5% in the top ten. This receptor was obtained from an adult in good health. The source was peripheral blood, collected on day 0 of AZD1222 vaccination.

As DNA, the CDR3 is TGTGCCAGCAGCTTGCACACCTCGACAACTAATGAAAAACTGTTTTTT. It translates to CASSLHTSTTNEKLFF. The rearrangement joins TRBV5-5 to TRBJ1-4; D gene unclear. V shed 1 base and J shed 0 bases, with 10 bases lying between them. The CDR3 is made up of 16 amino acids. Germline values: CDR1 SGHKS, CDR2 YYEKEE (reference sequence).